This is a list of T cell receptor beta chains from one sample in a study of CD8 T cells in ankylosing spondylitis. TCRdb passed the 5' RACE reads through MiXCR, listing each CDR3 protein once. In the table there are about 130,000 distinct CDR3 sequences, around 9% of which are singletons. The sequencing sample was made of blood, either unsorted or a sorted T cell fraction (not recorded which). Source of these receptors: a male donor with ankylosing spondylitis or in good health (not recorded which). Each CDR3 is given with its conserved first and last residue. A D gene is named only where the DNA matches it firmly. Expanded clones get a size class; other rows say once, few or many, or leave the size out.

V	size	J	D	DNA	CDR3
TRBV7-8	many	TRBJ2-3	-	TGTGCCAGCAGCCCAAACCGGGCTACACGGACTAGCACAGATACGCAGTATTTT	CASSPNRATRTSTDTQYF
TRBV20-1	many	TRBJ1-2	-	TGCAGTGCTAGAGATCGGGCCTATGGCTACACCTTC	CSARDRAYGYTF
TRBV5-1	many	TRBJ1-1	-	TGCGCCAGCAGCACACAGGGTCTGAGCACTGAAGCTTTCTTT	CASSTQGLSTEAFF
TRBV5-5	-	TRBJ2-7	TRBD2	TGTGCCAGCAGCTGGGGACTAGCGGGGAACGAGCAGTACTTC	CASSWGLAGNEQYF
TRBV20-1	many	TRBJ1-5	-	TGCAGTGCTACGTTGCCCGGGCAGCCCCAGCATTTT	CSATLPGQPQHF
TRBV11-2	-	TRBJ2-5	-	TGTGCCAGCAGCTTTAGTCGGGGGATGCAGTTAGGCCAAGAGACCCAGTACTTC	CASSFSRGMQLGQETQYF
TRBV12-3/TRBV12-4	many	TRBJ1-1	-	TGTGCCAGCAGCCCGGACACTAGGATGAATGCTTTCTTT	CASSPDTRMNAFF
TRBV19	-	TRBJ2-7	TRBD2	TGTGCCAGTAGCACCTATGCGGGAGGCCCCCGCGAGCAGTACTTC	CASSTYAGGPREQYF
TRBV9	many	TRBJ2-5	-	TGTGCCAGCAGCGTAGTCGACGGTAGTGTTAAAGAGACCCAGTACTTC	CASSVVDGSVKETQYF
TRBV29-1	medium-sized	TRBJ1-1	-	TGCAGCGTTGAAGATCGGACAGATGAAGCTTTCTTT	CSVEDRTDEAFF
TRBV9	-	TRBJ2-1	TRBD2	TGTGCCAGCAGCCCGGGGGGGACTAGTATTGACCAGTTCTTC	CASSPGGTSIDQFF
TRBV29-1	many	TRBJ2-1	-	TGCAGCGTTGAGGGGCAGGGTGGCTACAATGAGCAGTTCTTC	CSVEGQGGYNEQFF
TRBV5-5	many	TRBJ2-5	TRBD1	TGTGCCAGCAGCCCCGGACAGGGGGATTCAGAGACCCAGTACTTC	CASSPGQGDSETQYF
TRBV6-1	many	TRBJ1-4	-	TGTGCCAGCAGTCCCCGCGGGGGGACCTGGGACGGCAATGAAAAACTGTTTTTT	CASSPRGGTWDGNEKLFF
TRBV12-3/TRBV12-4	many	TRBJ2-7	TRBD2	TGTGCCAGCAGTGTAGCGGGAAGGAACGAGCAGTACTTC	CASSVAGRNEQYF
TRBV5-1	-	TRBJ2-2	-	TGCGCCAGCAGCTCGGTGACAGCGAACACCGGGGAGCTGTTTTTT	CASSSVTANTGELFF
TRBV3-1	many	TRBJ1-2	-	TGTGCCAGCAGCCAAGAACGGCGCTACACCTTC	CASSQERRYTF
TRBV12-3/TRBV12-4	many	TRBJ2-1	-	TGTGCCAGCGATAACGCCTGGCGGAGCGATGAGCAGTTCTTC	CASDNAWRSDEQFF
TRBV5-1	many	TRBJ2-1	-	TGCGCCAGCAGTTTGACTGTCCATGAGCAGTTCTTC	CASSLTVHEQFF
TRBV7-2	few	TRBJ1-1	-	TGTGCCAGCAGCTTATCTTTGCAGGGGCGTGCCGAAGCTTTCTTT	CASSLSLQGRAEAFF
TRBV5-1	many	TRBJ2-3	-	TGCGCCAGCAGCTTGACACTCGGCACAGATACGCAGTATTTT	CASSLTLGTDTQYF
TRBV18	-	TRBJ1-6	-	TGTGCCAGCTCACCACGGGGGAATAATTCACCCCTCCACTTT	CASSPRGNNSPLHF
TRBV12-3/TRBV12-4	few	TRBJ1-4	TRBD1	TGTGCCAGCAGTTTATCGGCGCAGGGGGGTGAAAAACTGTTTTTT	CASSLSAQGGEKLFF
TRBV29-1	many	TRBJ2-1	-	TGCAGCGTTGGGGCTCCTACCCGAAATGAGCAGTTCTTC	CSVGAPTRNEQFF
TRBV20-1	few	TRBJ2-5	TRBD1	TGCAGTGCTCCTAGCACAGGGGTTCAAGAGACCCAGTACTTC	CSAPSTGVQETQYF
TRBV7-2	-	TRBJ2-7	-	TGTGCCAGCAGCTTAAAGGCAGGATACGAGCAGTACTTC	CASSLKAGYEQYF
TRBV5-6	many	TRBJ2-2	-	TGTGCCAGCAGCTTGGGTCAGGGGGGCACCGGGGAGCTGTTTTTT	CASSLGQGGTGELFF
TRBV7-6	-	TRBJ1-1	-	TGTGCCAGCAGCCTCCGTCTTCAGAACACTGAAGCTTTCTTT	CASSLRLQNTEAFF
TRBV12-3/TRBV12-4	many	TRBJ1-1	TRBD1	TGTGCCAGCAGTTTGGGACAGGGGGCTTTTGGCGAATCTGAAGCTTTCTTT	CASSLGQGAFGESEAFF
TRBV2	few	TRBJ1-3	-	TGTGCCAGCACCCATGACAGCGACTCTGGAAACACCATATATTTT	CASTHDSDSGNTIYF
TRBV12-3/TRBV12-4	few	TRBJ1-1	-	TGTGCCAGCAGTCCCCGACACGGGAACACTGAAGCTTTCTTT	CASSPRHGNTEAFF
TRBV6-2/TRBV6-3	many	TRBJ2-4	TRBD1	TGTGCCAGCACCCGGACAGGGGATCGCAAAAACATTCAGTACTTC	CASTRTGDRKNIQYF
TRBV5-6	many	TRBJ2-5	-	TGTGCCAGCAGTCTGTTCGCCCGACAAGAGACCCAGTACTTC	CASSLFARQETQYF
TRBV4-1	many	TRBJ2-2	TRBD2	TGCGCCAGCAGCCGGGGACTAGCGGGAGGTAACACCGGGGAGCTGTTTTTT	CASSRGLAGGNTGELFF
TRBV29-1	many	TRBJ2-5	-	TGCAGCGTCCCCAAAGGTGGTTGGACCGCGGAGACCCAGTACTTC	CSVPKGGWTAETQYF
TRBV27	many	TRBJ1-2	-	TGTGCCAGCAGTTTCACGGGAAGTTTGAACTATGGCTACACCTTC	CASSFTGSLNYGYTF
TRBV24-1	many	TRBJ2-1	TRBD2	TGTGCCACCAGTGACCCAAGCGGGACCTACAATGAGCAGTTCTTC	CATSDPSGTYNEQFF